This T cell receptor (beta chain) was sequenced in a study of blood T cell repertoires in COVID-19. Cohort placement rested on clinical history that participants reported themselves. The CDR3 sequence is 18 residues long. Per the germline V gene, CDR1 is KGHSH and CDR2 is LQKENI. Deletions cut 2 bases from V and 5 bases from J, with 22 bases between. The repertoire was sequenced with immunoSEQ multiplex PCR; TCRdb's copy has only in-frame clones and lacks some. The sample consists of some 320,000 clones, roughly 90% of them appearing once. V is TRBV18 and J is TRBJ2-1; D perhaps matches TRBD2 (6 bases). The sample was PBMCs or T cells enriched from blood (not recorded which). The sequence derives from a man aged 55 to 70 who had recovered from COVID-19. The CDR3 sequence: CASSPARVGLPINNEQFF. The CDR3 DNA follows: TGTGCCAGCTCACCAGCGAGGGTAGGACTACCTATTAACAATGAGCAGTTCTTC. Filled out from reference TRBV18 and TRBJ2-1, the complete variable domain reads NAGVMQNPRHLVRRRGQEARLRCSPMKGHSHVYWYRQLPEEGLKFMVYLQKENIIDESGMPKERFSAEFPKEGPSILRIQQVVRGDSAAYFCASSPARVGLPINNEQFFGPGTRLTVL.